This T cell receptor beta chain was captured by sequencing in a study of shared clonotypes between healthy human individuals (TCRdb year 2020). Broadly, across the study: The cohort comprised a couple of women and a few men aged 18 to 49 years. To estimate repertoire size and how much clonotype sharing occurs between individuals, the study deeply sequenced the blood TCR repertoires of roughly 5 healthy adults. For each donor, CD4 naive and CD4 memory were each given three plates, CD8 naive was given two plates, and CD8 memory was given one plate. Each donor's leukapheresis produced roughly between about 0.9 and 9.5 billion PBMCs. To increase sequencing depth and limit assay-specific biases, TCR repertoire library preparation and sequencing were carried out by different laboratories using diverse techniques. What the study reported, not specific to this receptor: Sharing across a few donors was observed for around 5% of naive CD4, over 3% of naive CD8, 2% to 2.5% of memory CD4, and about 0.4% of memory CD8 clonotypes. Naive subsets generally had larger estimated clonotype richness than memory subsets. The small number of donors limited the genetic and exposure-history diversity represented. Even with the large sequencing depth, rarefaction of the sorted-subset datasets indicated that sequencing was incomplete. Compared with non-shared clonotypes, the clonotypes found in all four sorted-subset donors had higher generation probabilities. Pairwise subsampling led to the expectation that sequencing depth would affect the degree of clonotype sharing among donors. Sampling was restricted to blood, and TCR repertoires in tissues likely differ from the TCR repertoires found in blood.

The CDR1 and CDR2 encoded by the germline V gene are SGDLS and YYNGEE. There are 14 amino acids in the CDR3, from cysteine to phenylalanine inclusive. Kept here is only the CDR3 DNA, which spans 42 bases and is read in frame from base 1. Trimming removed 0 bases from V and 1 base from J, leaving 8 bases between the germline ends. Using the deep immunoSEQ assay, multiplex PCR amplified TCR CDR3 regions from genomic DNA. Extracted genomic DNA from each cell subset was distributed evenly across all wells of several immunoSEQ 96-well plates, and each plate was treated as a replicate. Each replicate PCR for sorted subsets received 150 to 250 ng genomic DNA, equal to some 32,000 T cell genomes. Purified libraries were measured with a Qubit 3.0 fluorometer, size-checked on a Bioanalyzer 2100, and measured again with the KAPA Library Quantification kit. Every immunoSEQ 96-well plate was sequenced on a dedicated single-read 150-cycle Illumina NextSeq 550 flow cell. From the authors' description of their analysis: Because the immunoSEQ output included only junctional sequences and no quality scores, the filtering could not be the same as the filtering used for full-length reads. Sequences were annotated with PyIR, a Python wrapper for IgBLAST v1.9, and V/J genes and CDR3 were assigned using IMGT germline references. Reads were removed for weak V/J assignments (E-value above 1e-6), missing CDR3, stop codons, out-of-frame junctions, or ambiguous translated residues. V3J clonotypes were defined as sequences sharing an identical inferred V gene, J gene, and CDR3 amino acid sequence. The percentage overlap between two repertoires was calculated by dividing the number of shared unique clonotypes by the size of the smaller repertoire. RTK rarefaction, the Chao1 estimator, and Recon v2.1 estimates of unobserved clonotypes were used to assess repertoire richness. OLGA was used to compute generation probabilities for all TCRbeta clonotypes that the gDNA method yielded from several donors. TCRdb took over this immuneACCESS table, retaining in-frame rearrangements with V and J assigned. Such tables are incomplete; in checked studies, under half of the missing clones stem from an unresolved V gene, and the remainder is unexplained. Clone size and the V and J calls come from that table; the DNA yielded D and trimming. The sample contains hundreds of thousands of clones, around 96% of them found a single time. The ten most abundant clones make up about 0.12% of the sample.

For the CD8 naive samples, CD45RO-negative cells were positively selected for CCR7, yielding a CD45RA+CCR7+ population from which TemRA cells were excluded. Donors were healthy HIV-negative adults with no recently reported acute infections or vaccinations. Every donor was a Caucasian adult residing in Nashville, Tennessee, USA. After blood collection by leukapheresis, PBMCs were isolated using Ficoll-Histopaque density gradient centrifugation and then cryopreserved in the vapor phase of liquid nitrogen. Purity and quantity of every magnetically sorted T cell population were checked by analytical flow cytometry. Genomic DNA was isolated from each sorted fraction and quantified by UV absorbance on a Nanodrop 2000c. Concerning this clone: Its antigen is still unknown. No clone much larger than this one lies a single base away; base qualities are absent.

This clonotype was sampled from a woman aged 25 to 39 in good health. Sequencing was carried out using naive CD8+ T cells sorted from blood. Explained via the paper, the cell subset or site label denotes: CD45RA+CCR7+. This chain joins TRBV9 to TRBJ2-7, with no reliable assignment of the D segment. The CDR3 amino acid sequence is: CASSVGDVSYEQYF. The DNA is as follows: TGTGCCAGCAGCGTAGGCGACGTGTCCTACGAGCAGTACTTC.